One and the same sample provided the 26 T cell receptor beta chains below, sequenced in a study of T cell clonotyping in hematopoietic cell transplantation. Repertoires were generated with immunoSEQ multiplex PCR, while TCRdb's copy carries only in-frame clones and drops some. Of tens of thousands of clones listed, approximately 94% were seen once; the top ten hold 0.7% to 0.95%. Material: peripheral blood mononuclear cells. Receptors were obtained from a woman between 45 and 60 years old in good health. Some clones in this sample may be carry-over from other donors' samples.

V and J are TRBV4-1 and TRBJ1-2, with TRBD1 matching over 8 bases. V shed 2 bases and J 4 bases; nucleotides not matched to a gene: 9. The CDR3 is made up of 16 amino acids. The germline gives CDR1 MGHRA, CDR2 YSYEKL. CDR3 bases: TGCGCCAGCAGCCAAAGCCCGGGACAGGAGGGCTATGGCTACACCTTC. It is translated as CASSQSPGQEGYGYTF.

The rearrangement joins TRBV19 to TRBJ2-5, with 8 bases matching TRBD2. CDR3 length: 15 residues. Germline V gene sequence: CDR1 LNHDA, CDR2 SQIVND (reference sequence). V lost 5 bases and J lost 4; bases outside the gene matches: 9. CDR3 residues: CASSPGLEGVETQYF. The CDR3, as DNA: TGTGCCAGTAGTCCGGGACTAGAGGGAGTAGAGACCCAGTACTTC.

This clone was detected once. The gene calls are TRBV20-1 and TRBJ2-5, with a weak D call TRBD1 (5 bases). Trimming cost V 4 bases and J 4 bases, with 7 bases left between them. Per germline, CDR1 DFQATT and CDR2 SNEGSKA (reference sequence). The CDR3 consists of 11 residues. CDR3 in amino acids: CSAIDRETQYF. In DNA, the CDR3 is TGCAGTGCTATCGACAGAGAGACCCAGTACTTC.

V is TRBV10-3 and J is TRBJ1-2; 9 bases map to TRBD1. This CDR3 is 13 amino acids long. The germline V gene encodes CDR1 ENHRY and CDR2 SYGVKD. V lost 10 bases, J lost 4 bases, and 7 bases stayed unmatched. The DNA of the CDR3 is TGTGCCACCGCAGGACAGGGGCCCTATGGCTACACCTTC. It specifies CATAGQGPYGYTF.

This sequence joins TRBV7-9 and TRBJ1-2; TRBD1 aligns across 9 bases. Trimming cost V 4 bases and J 8 bases; bases outside gene matches: 8. The CDR3 runs to 14 residues. CDR1 is SEHNR, CDR2 FQNEAQ, per germline (reference sequence). The CDR3 sequence is CASSWTGVYRGYTF. The DNA for the CDR3 is TGTGCCAGCAGCTGGACAGGGGTCTATCGGGGCTACACCTTC.

The CDR3 here is CASSRQSSYEQYF. As DNA, the CDR3 is TGCGCCAGCAGCCGACAGAGCTCCTACGAGCAGTACTTC. The J gene is TRBJ2-7, the V gene TRBV5-1, with D tentatively TRBD1 (5 bases). The CDR3 is 13 residues long. V was trimmed by 4 bases and J by 0 bases, leaving 8 bases between them. Germline CDR1 SGHRS, CDR2 YFSETQ.

This chain connects TRBV7-2 to TRBJ2-3; no definite D call. Trimming pared 2 bases from V and 5 bases from J, leaving 8 bases between. The CDR3 contains 13 residues. Germline CDR1 is SGHTA and CDR2 is FQGNSA. For the CDR3, the DNA is TGTGCCAGCAGCTTACAGGTTCTAGATACGCAGTATTTT. Protein: CASSLQVLDTQYF.

The rearrangement uses TRBV7-2 and TRBJ1-6; tentatively, D is TRBD1 (5 bases). The ends were cut back, 3 bases at V and 10 bases at J, with 13 bases in the middle. CDR3 length: 14 residues. Germline V gene sequence: CDR1 SGHTA, CDR2 FQGNSA. The CDR3 sequence: CASSFIGTPSPLHF. CDR3 nucleotides: TGTGCCAGCAGCTTCATAGGGACTCCCTCACCCCTCCACTTT.

V usage is TRBV6-1 and J usage is TRBJ2-7, with 9 nucleotides matching TRBD2. V shed 6 bases, J shed 1 base, and the junction held 7 bases outside the gene matches. The germline V gene has CDR1 MNHNS and CDR2 SASEGT. The CDR3 is made up of 15 amino acids. This CDR3 is CASRPLAGESYEQYF. As DNA, the CDR3 is TGTGCCAGCAGACCTTTAGCGGGGGAGTCCTACGAGCAGTACTTC.

V gene TRBV30 combines with J gene TRBJ2-3; 15 bases match TRBD2. From germline, CDR1 is GTSNPN and CDR2 SVGIG (reference sequence). V was pared by 4 bases and J by 8 bases, with 10 bases of the junction left unmatched. The CDR3 runs to 16 residues. The CDR3 spells CAWTPPGTSGGSTQYF. CDR3 nucleotides: TGTGCCTGGACCCCGCCCGGGACTAGCGGGGGGTCTACGCAGTATTTT.

The CDR3 loop is CASSLGWDGTWIESGELFF. In DNA, the CDR3 is TGTGCCAGCAGCTTAGGTTGGGACGGAACTTGGATTGAGTCCGGGGAGCTGTTTTTT. V usage is TRBV7-2 and J usage is TRBJ2-2; D possibly uses TRBD1 or TRBD2 (5 bases each). CDR1 is SGHTA and CDR2 is FQGNSA in the germline V gene. The CDR3 has 19 residues. V was shortened by 1 base and J by 6 bases, with 24 bases between the two germline ends.

The V and J genes are TRBV6-5 and TRBJ1-5; D is perhaps TRBD1 (5 bases). The CDR3 has 14 residues. V lost 5 bases and J 7 bases, leaving 15 bases between the germline ends. The germline CDR1 and CDR2 sequences are MNHEY and SVGAGI. CDR3 DNA sequence: TGTGCCAGCAGTCCCGGGGCCCTGGGGCAGCCCCAGCATTTT. This translates into CASSPGALGQPQHF.

The rearrangement joins TRBV5-4 to TRBJ1-1, with D unclear. Germline V CDR1 and CDR2: SGHNT, YYREEE (reference sequence). This CDR3 contains 12 residues. Trimming pared 4 bases from V and 5 bases from J, leaving 9 bases between. CDR3 in DNA: TGTGCCAGCAGCCCGATGGGGACTGAAGCTTTCTTT. This sequence encodes CASSPMGTEAFF.

The chain couples TRBV11-2 to TRBJ2-3; TRBD2 agrees at 10 bases. Losses at the gene ends were 2 bases for V and 6 bases for J; bases not matched to a gene: 14. The length of the CDR3 is 18 residues. Germline V CDR1 and CDR2: SGHAT, FQNNGV. CDR3 nucleotides: TGTGCCAGCAGCTTAACGGTGGGCCTCGGGACTAGCGCTGATACGCAGTATTTT. This gives the protein CASSLTVGLGTSADTQYF.

This clone showed up just a few times. The chain couples TRBV6-4 to TRBJ2-1, with 10 positions matching TRBD2. The CDR3 loop spans 16 amino acids. The junction had 5 bases not matched to a gene; V was cut back by 0 bases and J by 6 bases. CDR1 MRHNA and CDR2 SNTAGT come from the germline V gene. The CDR3 DNA reads TGTGCCAGCAGTGACTCTGTGAGCGGGGGGGCCAATGAGCAGTTCTTC. This sequence encodes CASSDSVSGGANEQFF.

The rearrangement uses TRBV20-1 and TRBJ1-1, with a possible D match to TRBD1 (6 bases). The CDR3 sequence is 11 residues long. Trimming left V 6 bases short and J 6 bases short, with 11 bases between. Germline V gives CDR1 DFQATT, CDR2 SNEGSKA (reference sequence). The CDR3 nucleotides read TGCAGTGCATCACAGGGATCTGAAGCTTTCTTT. Its protein product is CSASQGSEAFF.

The chain carries TRBV11-3 and TRBJ2-5, with 9 bases identical to TRBD2. Germline-derived CDR1 and CDR2 are SGHNT and YENEEA. This CDR3 contains 14 residues. J was trimmed by 5 bases and V by 7 bases; bases with no gene match: 8. The CDR3 nucleotides read TGTGCCAGCACGCCGGCGGGGGGGCGGGAGACCCAGTACTTC. Its protein product is CASTPAGGRETQYF.

The CDR3, as DNA: TGTGCCAGCAGCTCCCGACAGGGTGGCACAGATACGCAGTATTTT. Protein product: CASSSRQGGTDTQYF. The rearrangement joins TRBV11-3 to TRBJ2-3, with 7 bases that match TRBD1. Trimming at V came to 4 bases and at J to 1 base, leaving 5 bases not matched to a gene. CDR3 length: 15 residues. Per the germline V gene, CDR1 is SGHNT and CDR2 is YENEEA.

V and J are TRBV20-1 and TRBJ2-7, with D maybe TRBD1 (6 bases). The CDR3 length is 11 residues. V gave up 3 bases and J gave up 7 bases, with 10 bases separating them. In germline, CDR1 is DFQATT, CDR2 SNEGSKA (reference sequence). In DNA, the CDR3 is TGCAGTGCTAGCGAAGACAGGGAGCAGTACTTC. This codes for CSASEDREQYF.

The J gene is TRBJ2-1, the V gene TRBV7-3, with TRBD2 matching 8 bases. CDR1 and CDR2 from the germline V gene are SGHTA and FQGTGA. The ends lost 5 bases at V and 3 bases at J; junction bases unmatched: 9. This CDR3 contains 16 residues. CDR3: CASSPRTSSFYNEQFF. Written as DNA, the CDR3 is TGTGCCAGCAGCCCCCGGACTAGCAGCTTCTACAATGAGCAGTTCTTC. Full variable domain (outside the CDR3, taken from reference TRBV7-3 and TRBJ2-1): GAGVSQTPSNKVTEKGKYVELRCDPISGHTALYWYRQSLGQGPEFLIYFQGTGAADDSGLPNDRFFAVRPEGSVSTLKIQRTERGDSAVYLCASSPRTSSFYNEQFFGPGTRLTVL.

CDR3 sequence reads: CASRKGEGISPLHF. CDR3 nucleotides: TGTGCCAGCAGAAAGGGGGAGGGAATTTCACCCCTCCACTTT. This chain joins TRBV5-6 and TRBJ1-6; maybe TRBD1 (6 bases). CDR1 SGHDT and CDR2 YYEEEE come from the germline V gene. The V gene lost 5 bases and the J gene lost 9 bases, with 15 bases spanning the gap. This CDR3 spans 14 amino acids.

The rearrangement joins TRBV6-5 to TRBJ2-3, with 11 nucleotides matching TRBD2. Trimming cost V 5 bases and J 2 bases; bases outside gene matches: 3. The V gene's germline CDR1 is MNHEY and CDR2 SVGAGI. The CDR3 contains 15 residues. In nucleotides, the CDR3 is TGTGCCAGCAGTGTACTAGCGGGGGTCACAGATACGCAGTATTTT. As protein: CASSVLAGVTDTQYF.

The genes are TRBV27 and TRBJ1-6; D call uncertain. This CDR3 is built from 12 residues. Germline CDR1 reads MNHEY; CDR2 reads SMNVEV (reference sequence). V shed 2 bases and J shed 9 bases, with 5 bases lying between them. For the CDR3, the DNA is TGTGCCAGCAGTTTAGAGGGTTCACCCCTCCACTTT. As protein: CASSLEGSPLHF.

The genes are TRBV27 and TRBJ2-3, with a possible D match to TRBD2 (6 bases). Trimming cost V 3 bases and J 1 base, with 11 bases left between them. The CDR3 length is 15 residues. CDR1 is MNHEY and CDR2 is SMNVEV in the germline V gene (reference sequence). The DNA for the CDR3 is TGTGCCAGCAGTTTGGTAAGGGAGGGCACAGATACGCAGTATTTT. This encodes CASSLVREGTDTQYF.

The rearrangement uses TRBV4-3 and TRBJ2-5; D call uncertain. V was clipped by 4 bases and J by 3 bases, with 9 bases between them. This CDR3 spans 13 amino acids. CDR1 is LGHNA, CDR2 YSLEER, per germline. The CDR3 loop is CASSPAYKETQYF. CDR3 nucleotide sequence: TGCGCCAGCAGCCCAGCCTATAAAGAGACCCAGTACTTC.

The chain joins TRBV29-1 to TRBJ1-4; D may be TRBD1 (5 bases). Trimming shortened V by 5 bases and J by 6 bases, and 16 bases separated the two germline ends. CDR3 length equals 14 residues. Germline V gene sequence: CDR1 SQVTM, CDR2 ANQGSEA. CDR3 region: CSVRSGTTDEKLFF. Written as DNA, the CDR3 is TGCAGCGTTCGGTCCGGGACTACGGATGAAAAACTGTTTTTT. Variable domain in full (rest from reference TRBV29-1 and TRBJ1-4): SAVISQKPSRDICQRGTSLTIQCQVDSQVTMMFWYRQQPGQSLTLIATANQGSEATYESGFVIDKFPISRPNLTFSTLTVSNMSPEDSSIYLCSVRSGTTDEKLFFGSGTQLSVL.